This TCR beta chain was sequenced during a study of blood T cell repertoires in COVID-19. Per germline, CDR1 LNHDA and CDR2 SQIVND (reference sequence). V dropped 5 bases and J dropped 9 bases, with 8 bases sitting between them. The CDR3 loop spans 11 amino acids. Authors' analysis steps: Counts of nucleated cells, estimated from reference gene primer amplification, were obtained. Here immunoSEQ multiplex PCR was the method, and the copy in TCRdb shows in-frame clones only, minus some. V and J calls and clone size follow that table, whereas D and trimming were derived from the DNA. The sample contains about 130,000 clones, around 90% of which appear only once.

Sequencing was performed on peripheral blood. The gene calls are TRBV19 and TRBJ2-1; D is unclear. The sequence derives from a man aged 45 to 65 with active COVID-19. The CDR3 loop reads CASSAALEQFF. CDR3 in DNA: TGTGCCAGTAGTGCGGCCCTTGAGCAGTTCTTC.